The 21 T cell receptor beta chains listed next were all sequenced from one sample in a study of CD8+ T cells in alopecia areata. In 4 or 5 patients, CD4+ T cells were split by CD25+CD127- sorting. cDNA prepared by RNA extraction and subsequent reverse transcription served as the template for sequencing. The data were produced by immunoSEQ multiplex PCR, yet TCRdb's version contains in-frame clones alone and is incomplete. This table holds tens of thousands of clones, roughly 60% found once. Sequenced material: CD4+ Tregs sorted from blood. All receptors derive from a human donor with alopecia areata.

The rearrangement links TRBV7-6 to TRBJ2-5, with 7 bases that match TRBD2. With 10 bases clipped from V and 4 bases from J, the junction kept 15 bases outside the gene matches. Germline V gene sequence: CDR1 SGHVS, CDR2 FNYEAQ. The CDR3 has 15 residues. The CDR3, as DNA: TGTGCCATCAAGACGAGCGGGGCGTTGGGAGAGACCCAGTACTTC. It codes for CAIKTSGALGETQYF.

V and J are TRBV28 and TRBJ2-5, with D maybe TRBD1 (5 bases). V gave up 2 bases and J gave up 3 bases, with 7 bases separating them. The CDR3 has 13 residues. Germline-derived CDR1 and CDR2 are MDHEN and SYDVKM. In DNA, the CDR3 is TGTGCCAGCAGTTTACGACAGAAAGAGACCCAGTACTTC. Its protein product is CASSLRQKETQYF.

The chain joins TRBV28 to TRBJ2-7, with D perhaps matching TRBD1 (6 bases). The V end lost 5 bases, the J end lost 2 bases, and 13 bases lay between the germline ends. Per germline, CDR1 MDHEN and CDR2 SYDVKM. The CDR3 has 14 residues. The CDR3 coding sequence is TGTGCCAGCAGTCCACACAGGGTCCCCTACGAGCAGTACTTC. Translated: CASSPHRVPYEQYF.

The chain is built from TRBV5-5 and TRBJ2-5; D perhaps matches TRBD1 (6 bases). There are 13 residues in the CDR3. The V end lost 6 bases, the J end lost 2 bases, and 11 bases lay between the germline ends. CDR1 and CDR2 (germline): SGHKS, YYEKEE (reference sequence). The CDR3 is CASMWGLQETQYF. CDR3 coding DNA: TGTGCCAGCATGTGGGGGCTTCAAGAGACCCAGTACTTC.

The chain recombines TRBV6-6 with TRBJ2-3; 10 bases agree with TRBD2. V lost 5 bases, J lost 6 bases, and 5 bases stayed unmatched. The germline V gene encodes CDR1 MNHNY and CDR2 SVGAGI (reference sequence). This CDR3 spans 14 amino acids. The chain's CDR3 is CASSASGSGDTQYF. CDR3 nucleotides: TGTGCCAGCAGTGCTAGCGGGAGTGGGGATACGCAGTATTTT.

The rearrangement joins TRBV9 to TRBJ2-2, with 9 bases fitting TRBD2. J was trimmed by 0 bases and V by 4 bases; bases with no gene match: 4. The germline gives CDR1 SGDLS, CDR2 YYNGEE. CDR3 length equals 16 residues. For the CDR3, the DNA is TGTGCCAGCAGCCCGCGACTAGCGGCGAACACCGGGGAGCTGTTTTTT. Amino acid sequence: CASSPRLAANTGELFF.

The chain is built from TRBV30 and TRBJ2-7, with D possibly TRBD2 on 7 matching bases. This CDR3 has 13 residues. V was pared by 0 bases and J by 2 bases, with 8 bases between. The germline gives CDR1 GTSNPN, CDR2 SVGIG (reference sequence). CDR3 in amino acids: CAWSVGGPYEQYF. CDR3 DNA: TGTGCCTGGAGTGTGGGGGGGCCCTACGAGCAGTACTTC.

The CDR3 bases are TGTGCCAGCAGCCCCGGGACAGGGGGCTGGAACACTGAAGCTTTCTTT. It translates to CASSPGTGGWNTEAFF. This chain joins TRBV5-6 and TRBJ1-1, with 12 bases that match TRBD1. Germline CDR1 reads SGHDT; CDR2 reads YYEEEE. V trimming: 4 bases; J trimming: 1 base; junction bases outside the gene matches: 5. The CDR3 contains 16 residues. The full variable domain, rest sourced from reference TRBV5-6 and TRBJ1-1, is DAGVTQSPTHLIKTRGQQVTLRCSPKSGHDTVSWYQQALGQGPQFIFQYYEEEERQRGNFPDRFSGHQFPNYSSELNVNALLLGDSALYLCASSPGTGGWNTEAFFGQGTRLTVV.

This chain joins TRBV4-2 and TRBJ2-3, with a possible D match to TRBD2 (6 bases). Germline V gene sequence: CDR1 LGHNA, CDR2 YNFKEQ. CDR3 length: 16 residues. V was shortened by 1 base and J by 2 bases, with 13 bases between the two germline ends. CDR3 DNA: TGTGCCAGCAGCCAAGGGACTACGTCCCCCACAGATACGCAGTATTTT. Translating it yields CASSQGTTSPTDTQYF.

This chain joins TRBV5-6 and TRBJ2-3; 10 bases map to TRBD2. There are 15 residues in the CDR3. Losses at the gene ends were 7 bases for V and 3 bases for J; bases not matched to a gene: 8. Germline CDR1 SGHDT, CDR2 YYEEEE. For the CDR3, the DNA is TGTGCCAGCGGGCTAGCGGGGGAGGGTACAGATACGCAGTATTTT. Protein sequence: CASGLAGEGTDTQYF.

The chain is built from TRBV5-5 and TRBJ2-3; D uncertain. Trimming stripped 0 bases from V and 8 bases from J, with 7 bases between. Germline CDR1 and CDR2: SGHKS and YYEKEE (reference sequence). CDR3 length equals 12 residues. The CDR3 loop is CASSLVSGTQYF. The CDR3 nucleotides read TGTGCCAGCAGCTTGGTCTCAGGTACGCAGTATTTT.

The J gene is TRBJ1-1, the V gene TRBV9; perhaps TRBD1 as D (6 bases). V was trimmed by 0 bases and J by 1 base, leaving 10 bases between them. The CDR3 has 15 amino acids. Germline V gives CDR1 SGDLS, CDR2 YYNGEE. DNA for the CDR3: TGTGCCAGCAGCGTAGGACAAGGGGGGAACACTGAAGCTTTCTTT. Translating it yields CASSVGQGGNTEAFF.

The CDR3: CASSFGGGSTDTQYF. Written as DNA, the CDR3 is TGTGCCAGCAGCTTCGGCGGGGGGAGCACAGATACGCAGTATTTT. The rearrangement uses TRBV7-9 and TRBJ2-3; 8 bases are shared with TRBD2. Germline assignment: CDR1 SEHNR and CDR2 FQNEAQ (reference sequence). After removal of 3 bases from V and 0 bases from J, the junction contained 2 bases not matched to a gene. The CDR3 runs 15 residues.

The chain uses TRBV10-3 and TRBJ1-1, with TRBD1 identical over 10 bases. Trimming at V came to 4 bases and at J to 9 bases, leaving 8 bases not matched to a gene. This CDR3 region has 14 residues. CDR1 and CDR2 (germline): ENHRY, SYGVKD. The CDR3 nucleotides are TGTGCCATCAGTGGCGGGACAGGGGTACAACAAGCTTTCTTT. It translates to CAISGGTGVQQAFF.

The chain joins TRBV7-9 to TRBJ2-1, with TRBD1 matching 11 bases. With V trimmed by 5 bases and J by 8 bases, 8 bases remained unmatched. Germline values: CDR1 SEHNR, CDR2 FQNEAQ (reference sequence). The length of the CDR3 is 15 residues. CDR3 sequence reads: CASSDQDRGHDEQFF. The DNA of the CDR3 is TGTGCCAGCAGCGACCAGGACAGGGGGCACGATGAGCAGTTCTTC.

The chain has TRBV13 and TRBJ2-2; tentatively, D is TRBD1 (5 bases). Deletions cut 2 bases from V and 6 bases from J, with 7 bases between. Germline V lookup: CDR1 PRHDT, CDR2 FYEKMQ (reference sequence). The CDR3 totals 13 residues. This CDR3 reads CASSLQGAGELFF. The CDR3 DNA sequence: TGTGCCAGCAGCTTACAGGGCGCCGGGGAGCTGTTTTTT.

The genes are TRBV6-5 and TRBJ1-1, with 7 nucleotides matching TRBD1. This CDR3 has 15 amino acids. The J segment lost 0 bases and the V segment lost 6 bases, leaving 7 bases of the junction unmatched. Germline V gene sequence: CDR1 MNHEY, CDR2 SVGAGI. The CDR3 protein is CASSSPGGMNTEAFF. CDR3 nucleotides: TGTGCCAGCAGCTCCCCAGGGGGGATGAACACTGAAGCTTTCTTT.

The chain joins TRBV6-1 to TRBJ1-1; the match to TRBD1 covers 7 bases. CDR3 length: 14 residues. Germline trimming cut 6 bases from V and 6 bases from J; bases unmatched to any gene: 10. Germline loops: CDR1 MNHNS, CDR2 SASEGT. CDR3 nucleotides: TGTGCCAGCAGCTCCAGTAATCAGGGGGCTGAAGCTTTCTTT. The encoded protein is CASSSSNQGAEAFF.

This CDR3 reads CASRPRVRSEKLFF. As DNA, the CDR3 is TGCGCCAGCAGGCCGAGGGTCCGTAGTGAAAAACTGTTTTTT. The gene calls are TRBV5-1 and TRBJ1-4; D remains unclear. The V and J ends lost 5 bases and 7 bases respectively, with 15 bases between them. Germline-derived CDR1 and CDR2 are SGHRS and YFSETQ. This CDR3 has 14 amino acids.

The rearrangement joins TRBV4-1 to TRBJ1-1; a possible D gene is TRBD1 (5 bases). Germline CDR1 MGHRA, CDR2 YSYEKL. The CDR3 is 12 residues long. The V and J ends lost 2 bases and 10 bases respectively, with 11 bases between them. The CDR3 reads CASSQYVGTAFF. CDR3 sequence (DNA): TGCGCCAGCAGCCAATATGTGGGGACAGCTTTCTTT.

The CDR3 loop reads CASSQRTFQETQYF. For the CDR3, the DNA is TGTGCCAGCAGCCAACGGACCTTCCAAGAGACCCAGTACTTC. The rearrangement uses TRBV11-2 and TRBJ2-5; D not resolved. Deletions cut 5 bases from V and 1 base from J, with 11 bases between. Germline CDR1 is SGHAT and CDR2 is FQNNGV. CDR3 length: 14 residues. The full variable domain, with the rest looked up from reference TRBV11-2 and TRBJ2-5, is EAGVAQSPRYKIIEKRQSVAFWCNPISGHATLYWYQQILGQGPKLLIQFQNNGVVDDSQLPKDRFSAERLKGVDSTLKIQPAKLEDSAVYLCASSQRTFQETQYFGPGTRLLVL.